These 17 T cell receptor beta chains came from one sample sequenced in a study of response to subunit inactivated influenza vaccine. One entry per CDR3 protein results from TCRdb running MiXCR on the RT-PCR reads. The sample holds about 520,000 distinct CDR3 sequences, 25% seen once. This specimen consisted of CD4+ T cells sorted from PBMCs, obtained 4 to 6 days after vaccination. Every receptor here comes from a man in his fifties or sixties who received an inactivated influenza vaccine.

In this sample, this clonotype turned up a few times. The chain recombines TRBV10-3 with TRBJ2-1; TRBD2 agrees at 8 bases. This CDR3 spans 14 amino acids. The J segment lost 8 bases and the V segment lost 4 bases, leaving 7 bases of the junction unmatched. The V gene's germline CDR1 is ENHRY and CDR2 SYGVKD. In nucleotides, the CDR3 is TGTGCCATCAGTGTCCTCGGGAGGGACGATGAGCAGTTCTTC. This translates into CAISVLGRDDEQFF.

This clonotype has just a few counts. This rearrangement joins TRBV15 to TRBJ2-1; the D gene could be TRBD1 or TRBD2 (5 bases each). V shed 1 base and J shed 5 bases, with 21 bases lying between them. The CDR3 contains 18 residues. The germline gives CDR1 LNHNV, CDR2 YYDKDF (reference sequence). This CDR3 reads CATSRGPIGTFGDNEQFF. The DNA for the CDR3 is TGTGCCACCAGCAGAGGCCCAATCGGGACCTTTGGCGACAATGAGCAGTTCTTC.

This chain links TRBV6-2 or TRBV6-3 with TRBJ2-7; 10 positions match TRBD2. The CDR3 extends over 14 amino acids. V gave up 6 bases and J gave up 5 bases; unmatched junction bases: 7. The germline V gene has CDR1 MNHEY and CDR2 SVGEGT. The CDR3 here is CASRYLAGDDEQYF. Written as DNA, the CDR3 is TGTGCCAGCAGATATCTAGCGGGAGACGACGAGCAGTACTTC.

The gene calls are TRBV20-1 and TRBJ2-7, with TRBD1 matching 7 bases. Germline CDR1 DFQATT, CDR2 SNEGSKA (reference sequence). This CDR3 comprises 10 residues. The J segment lost 7 bases and the V segment lost 7 bases, leaving 4 bases of the junction unmatched. The CDR3 nucleotides are TGCAGTGTGACAGGGAATGAGCAGTACTTC. It is translated as CSVTGNEQYF.

This clonotype occurred many times. The gene calls are TRBV12-3 or TRBV12-4 and TRBJ2-1; D not certain. Trimming cost V 1 base and J 3 bases, with 10 bases left between them. This CDR3 is 15 amino acids long. The CDR3 loop is CASSLVVSNYNEQFF. Written as DNA, the CDR3 is TGTGCCAGCAGTTTAGTTGTCTCTAACTACAATGAGCAGTTCTTC.

This clonotype has a count of ten or more. The chain is built from TRBV3-1 and TRBJ2-1; a weak D match, TRBD1 (6 bases). Looked up from germline, CDR1 is LGHDT and CDR2 is YNNKEL (reference sequence). This CDR3 is built from 17 residues. The ends were cut back, 2 bases at V and 1 base at J, with 15 bases in the middle. CDR3 coding DNA: TGTGCCAGCAGCCAATCTGCCTACAGGGTTTCCTACAATGAGCAGTTCTTC. This translates into CASSQSAYRVSYNEQFF.

CDR3 in DNA: TGTGCCATCAGTGAGTCAGGGAACACTGAAGCTTTCTTT. Its translation is CAISESGNTEAFF. The V gene is TRBV10-3, the J gene TRBJ1-1; D is ambiguous. The CDR3 extends over 13 amino acids. Germline CDR1 is ENHRY and CDR2 is SYGVKD. Deletions cut 0 bases from V and 1 base from J, with 3 bases between.

This clonotype was seen only a few times. The rearrangement joins TRBV5-5 to TRBJ1-1; TRBD1 matches at 7 bases. CDR1 is SGHKS, CDR2 YYEKEE, per germline (reference sequence). The CDR3 is made up of 16 amino acids. With V trimmed by 4 bases and J by 2 bases, 11 bases remained unmatched. The CDR3 loop reads CASSVYTGAGNTEAFF. The CDR3 DNA sequence: TGTGCCAGCAGCGTATACACAGGGGCAGGTAACACTGAAGCTTTCTTT.

This chain uses TRBV5-6 with TRBJ1-5; D ambiguous. CDR1 is SGHDT, CDR2 YYEEEE, per germline. With 1 base removed from V and 5 bases from J, the gap between germline ends came to 4 bases. This CDR3 spans 12 amino acids. DNA of the CDR3: TGTGCCAGCAGCTTGCCTGATCAGCCCCAGCATTTT. It yields the protein CASSLPDQPQHF.

This clonotype was counted between two and nine times. The chain couples TRBV5-1 to TRBJ2-7, with unresolved D. Germline CDR1 and CDR2: SGHRS and YFSETQ. There are 15 residues in the CDR3. Trimming shortened V by 2 bases and J by 2 bases, and 14 bases separated the two germline ends. CDR3 region: CASSFTIQPPYEQYF. As DNA, the CDR3 is TGCGCCAGCAGCTTTACGATACAGCCTCCCTACGAGCAGTACTTC.

This clonotype was recorded a few times. V usage is TRBV20-1 and J usage is TRBJ1-2, with 9 positions matching TRBD1. V lost 0 bases, J lost 12 bases, and 11 bases stayed unmatched. The CDR3 extends over 14 amino acids. Germline V gene data show CDR1 as DFQATT and CDR2 as SNEGSKA (reference sequence). This CDR3 reads CSARDPGTGNFHTF. The CDR3 DNA reads TGCAGTGCTAGAGATCCCGGGACAGGGAATTTCCACACCTTC.

The J gene is TRBJ2-7, the V gene TRBV11-3, with TRBD2 identical over 8 bases. V lost 4 bases to trimming and J lost 7 bases; unmatched junction nucleotides: 9. From germline, CDR1 is SGHNT and CDR2 YENEEA. The CDR3 spans 14 residues. In DNA form, the CDR3 reads TGTGCCAGCAGCTGGGGGGGGACTAGGCCGGAGCAGTACTTC. Protein: CASSWGGTRPEQYF.

This chain joins TRBV7-9 and TRBJ2-7; D could derive from TRBD1 or TRBD2 (6 bases each). Trimming removed 5 bases from V and 2 bases from J, with 19 bases in between. The CDR3 extends over 16 amino acids. CDR1 and CDR2 (germline): SEHNR, FQNEAQ (reference sequence). The CDR3 spells CASSRSPRGDTYEQYF. The DNA of the CDR3 is TGTGCCAGCAGCCGGTCGCCTAGGGGGGACACCTACGAGCAGTACTTC.

V gene TRBV29-1 combines with J gene TRBJ2-4; D not resolved. V was trimmed by 0 bases and J by 7 bases, leaving 4 bases between them. The CDR3 consists of 11 residues. Germline values: CDR1 SQVTM, CDR2 ANQGSEA. The CDR3 loop is CSVEEGNIQYF. In nucleotides, the CDR3 is TGCAGCGTTGAAGAAGGGAACATTCAGTACTTC. The complete variable domain, with remaining parts taken from reference TRBV29-1 and TRBJ2-4, reads SAVISQKPSRDICQRGTSLTIQCQVDSQVTMMFWYRQQPGQSLTLIATANQGSEATYESGFVIDKFPISRPNLTFSTLTVSNMSPEDSSIYLCSVEEGNIQYFGAGTRLSVL.

V gene TRBV30 combines with J gene TRBJ2-7, with TRBD1 matching 8 bases. V lost 4 bases, J lost 3 bases, and 5 bases stayed unmatched. CDR3 length equals 13 residues. The V gene's germline CDR1 is GTSNPN and CDR2 SVGIG (reference sequence). The DNA of the CDR3 is TGTGCCTGGACGGGACAGGTACTCTACGAGCAGTACTTC. Translating gives CAWTGQVLYEQYF.

In this sample, this clonotype turned up a few times. The chain recombines TRBV7-9 with TRBJ1-2; TRBD1 agrees at 8 bases. The germline gives CDR1 SEHNR, CDR2 FQNEAQ (reference sequence). Trimming removed 4 bases from V and 7 bases from J; junction bases left unmatched: 11. The CDR3 sequence is 15 residues long. Here the CDR3 DNA reads TGTGCCAGCAGCTCTCGGGGGCAGGGGGCTTCTGGCTACACCTTC. As protein: CASSSRGQGASGYTF. The complete variable domain, with remaining parts taken from reference TRBV7-9 and TRBJ1-2, reads DTGVSQNPRHKITKRGQNVTFRCDPISEHNRLYWYRQTLGQGPEFLTYFQNEAQLEKSRLLSDRFSAERPKGSFSTLEIQRTEQGDSAMYLCASSSRGQGASGYTFGSGTRLTVV.

The table lists this clonotype with a few counts. The rearrangement uses TRBV20-1 and TRBJ2-3, with TRBD2 as a possible D gene (6 bases). CDR1 and CDR2 (germline): DFQATT, SNEGSKA (reference sequence). The ends were cut back, 3 bases at V and 5 bases at J, with 15 bases in the middle. This CDR3 contains 14 residues. CDR3 loop: CSARGGAVGDTQYF. The CDR3 nucleotides read TGCAGTGCTAGGGGAGGAGCCGTGGGAGATACGCAGTATTTT.